What follows is one T cell receptor (beta chain) and its context. The data derive from a study of blood T cell repertoires in COVID-19. Study at large: Some COVID-19 samples were acute and others convalescent; all came from the United States, Italy and Spain.

Germline values: CDR1 KGHSH, CDR2 LQKENI. CDR3 length equals 14 residues. Deletions cut 3 bases from V and 7 bases from J, with 14 bases between. Authors' methods: Estimated nucleated cell counts came from reference gene primer amplification. TCRdb keeps only in-frame clones here, not all; method: immunoSEQ multiplex PCR. V, J and clone size reflect that table, while D and trimming were determined from the DNA. The sample contains some 330,000 clones, 75% to 90% of which appear only once. For recovered donors of Cohort 3, there were two negative PCRs, clearance, or symptom resolution. The receptor was isolated from a woman in her fifties or sixties who had recovered from COVID-19. The sample was PBMCs or T cells enriched from blood (not recorded which). V is TRBV18 and J is TRBJ2-3; D call uncertain. CDR3 in amino acids: CASSPPSLPYTQYF. The CDR3 nucleotides are TGTGCCAGCTCACCTCCTTCCCTCCCTTATACGCAGTATTTT.